Following are 18 T cell receptor beta chains from one sample sequenced in a study of blood T cell repertoires in COVID-19. Clones were read by immunoSEQ multiplex PCR, and TCRdb kept only the in-frame ones, dropping some. The table shows fewer than 400,000 clones, with approximately 88% occurring only once. Sequenced material: PBMCs or T cells enriched from blood (not recorded which). The receptors stem from a woman under 30 who had recovered from COVID-19.

This clone is a singleton in its sample. The CDR3, as DNA: TGTGCCACCAGTGAGACTAGTCAGCGACGGCCGACTAATGAGCAGTTCTTC. Translated: CATSETSQRRPTNEQFF. The gene calls are TRBV24-1 and TRBJ2-1, with D perhaps matching TRBD2 (6 bases). Trimming pared 4 bases from V and 7 bases from J, leaving 22 bases between. Looked up from germline, CDR1 is KGHDR and CDR2 is SFDVKD. The CDR3 loop spans 17 amino acids.

V gene TRBV6-5 combines with J gene TRBJ1-2, with 8 nucleotides matching TRBD1. The junction had 8 bases not matched to a gene; V was cut back by 6 bases and J by 5 bases. This CDR3 region has 14 residues. Germline lookup yields CDR1 MNHEY and CDR2 SVGAGI. The CDR3 coding sequence is TGTGCCAGCAGCCCCCGGACAGGGAGGTATGGCTACACCTTC. This sequence encodes CASSPRTGRYGYTF.

The chain links TRBV18 to TRBJ2-5; possible D gene TRBD1, 5 bases. V lost 4 bases, J lost 3 bases, and 12 bases lay in between. The CDR3 length is 14 residues. CDR1 and CDR2 from the germline V gene are KGHSH and LQKENI. The CDR3 region is CASSLSGIEETQYF. The CDR3 region has the DNA TGTGCCAGCTCACTTTCAGGGATTGAAGAGACCCAGTACTTC.

The V call is TRBV3-1 (or the pseudogene TRBV3-2), the J call TRBJ2-5; D perhaps matches TRBD1 (5 bases). The CDR3 runs to 14 residues. V lost 1 base to trimming and J lost 1 base, with 7 bases between them. Germline V lookup: CDR1 LGHDT, CDR2 YNNKEL (reference sequence). In nucleotides, the CDR3 is TGTGCCAGCAGCCAAGGGACAAGCCAAGAGACCCAGTACTTC. Protein product: CASSQGTSQETQYF.

CDR3 loop: CASSFLSGTGGDEQYF. CDR3 coding DNA: TGTGCCAGCAGTTTCCTCTCCGGGACAGGGGGCGACGAGCAGTACTTC. The chain couples TRBV27 to TRBJ2-7, with 12 positions matching TRBD1. Trimming cost V 3 bases and J 5 bases; bases outside gene matches: 8. CDR1 MNHEY and CDR2 SMNVEV come from the germline V gene (reference sequence). The CDR3 extends over 16 amino acids.

V and J are TRBV5-5 and TRBJ1-2; 8 nucleotides align to TRBD1. Germline V gene sequence: CDR1 SGHKS, CDR2 YYEKEE (reference sequence). The CDR3 has 14 residues. The V segment lost 1 base and the J segment 4 bases; nucleotides outside the gene matches: 3. The CDR3 DNA reads as TGTGCCAGCAGCTTGACAGGGGGGGGCTATGGCTACACCTTC. Protein: CASSLTGGGYGYTF.

J is TRBJ2-5 and V is TRBV21-1; the DNA was not compared with TRBD1, the D call given in the table. TRBV21-1 is noted as a pseudogene. The CDR3 covers 19 residues. The CDR3 DNA reads as TGTGCCAGCAGCAAAGATCAGGGGCTGAAAAGGATCGGCGGGGAGACCCAGTACTTC. It specifies CASSKDQGLKRIGGETQYF.

This sequence joins TRBV7-3 and TRBJ2-2; 7 nucleotides match TRBD2. This CDR3 spans 15 amino acids. Germline values: CDR1 SGHTA, CDR2 FQGTGA. V shed 3 bases, J shed 7 bases, and the junction held 8 bases outside the gene matches. The DNA for the CDR3 is TGTGCCAGCAGCTTTTTTCAGGGAGGGAACGGGGAGCTGTTTTTT. Translating it yields CASSFFQGGNGELFF.

The chain joins TRBV4-2 to TRBJ2-2; 10 bases agree with TRBD2. This CDR3 region has 15 residues. The germline V gene has CDR1 LGHNA and CDR2 YNFKEQ. V lost 4 bases, J lost 3 bases, and 2 bases stayed unmatched. The CDR3 reads CASSPAGGYTGELFF. CDR3 DNA sequence: TGTGCCAGCAGCCCAGCGGGAGGGTACACCGGGGAGCTGTTTTTT.

The chain employs TRBV4-2 and TRBJ2-1, with 8 positions matching TRBD2. V shed 1 base and J 4 bases; nucleotides not matched to a gene: 9. The CDR3 sequence is 17 residues long. Germline CDR1 LGHNA, CDR2 YNFKEQ. CDR3 in amino acids: CASSQVPTSGLYNEQFF. For the CDR3, the DNA is TGTGCCAGCAGCCAAGTCCCTACTAGCGGTCTATACAATGAGCAGTTCTTC.

The chain combines TRBV7-2 with TRBJ1-4; maybe TRBD1 (5 bases). Germline CDR1 and CDR2: SGHTA and FQGNSA. The CDR3 sequence is 14 residues long. V was clipped by 3 bases and J by 4 bases, with 9 bases between them. The CDR3 DNA is TGTGCCAGCAGCTTTGGGGGGAATAATGAAAAACTGTTTTTT. It is translated as CASSFGGNNEKLFF.

This clone came up once. V and J are TRBV9 and TRBJ2-2; D may be TRBD1 (6 bases). CDR1 and CDR2 from the germline V gene are SGDLS and YYNGEE. This CDR3 has 15 residues. V lost 1 base and J lost 1, with 8 bases in between. The CDR3 bases are TGTGCCAGCAGCGTACAGACAGGGAACACCGGGGAGCTGTTTTTT. Translation gives CASSVQTGNTGELFF.

The chain is built from TRBV6-2 or TRBV6-3 and TRBJ1-2; D not certain. V lost 2 bases, J lost 0 bases, and 7 bases lay in between. The CDR3 is made up of 14 amino acids. Germline assignment: CDR1 MNHEY and CDR2 SVGEGT. CDR3 DNA sequence: TGTGCCAGCAGTTACGGGCAGACTAACTATGGCTACACCTTC. Translation gives CASSYGQTNYGYTF.

The V call is TRBV15, the J call TRBJ1-2; TRBD1 aligns across 7 bases. The CDR3 length is 14 residues. V dropped 1 base and J dropped 9; count of bases not matched to a gene: 8. The V gene's germline CDR1 is LNHNV and CDR2 YYDKDF (reference sequence). The chain's CDR3 is CATSRGGTDHRYTF. CDR3 DNA sequence: TGTGCCACCAGCAGAGGGGGGACAGACCATCGCTACACCTTC.

The chain joins TRBV6-5 to TRBJ2-7; D gene uncertain. Germline values: CDR1 MNHEY, CDR2 SVGAGI. V gave up 5 bases and J gave up 0 bases, with 11 bases separating them. The CDR3 loop spans 14 amino acids. This CDR3 is CASSPLGFSYEQYF. In DNA form, the CDR3 reads TGTGCCAGCAGTCCCCTAGGATTCTCCTACGAGCAGTACTTC.

The chain couples TRBV9 to TRBJ2-1, with D possibly matching TRBD1 (5 bases). V lost 4 bases to trimming and J lost 7 bases, with 12 bases between them. CDR1 is SGDLS and CDR2 is YYNGEE in the germline V gene. This CDR3 has 13 amino acids. The CDR3 nucleotides read TGTGCCAGCAGCTACAACCCAGGGAATGAGCAGTTCTTC. The encoded protein is CASSYNPGNEQFF.

V and J are TRBV15 and TRBJ2-7; possibly TRBD1 for D (5 bases). Per germline, CDR1 LNHNV and CDR2 YYDKDF (reference sequence). CDR3 length: 15 amino acids. V lost 1 base to trimming and J lost 6 bases, with 16 bases between them. CDR3 bases: TGTGCCACCAGCAGAGTCCTGGGGCAGGGCGGCGAGCAGTACTTC. Its translation is CATSRVLGQGGEQYF. Full variable domain (remainder filled in from reference TRBV15 and TRBJ2-7): DAMVIQNPRYQVTQFGKPVTLSCSQTLNHNVMYWYQQKSSQAPKLLFHYYDKDFNNEADTPDNFQSRRPNTSFCFLDIRSPGLGDTAMYLCATSRVLGQGGEQYFGPGTRLTVT.

V gene TRBV7-9 combines with J gene TRBJ1-2; D ambiguous. V was clipped by 1 base and J by 8 bases, with 14 bases between them. This CDR3 has 14 residues. The germline CDR1 and CDR2 sequences are SEHNR and FQNEAQ (reference sequence). The CDR3: CASSLGPGLGGYTF. Written as DNA, the CDR3 is TGTGCCAGCAGCTTAGGTCCGGGATTGGGCGGCTACACCTTC.